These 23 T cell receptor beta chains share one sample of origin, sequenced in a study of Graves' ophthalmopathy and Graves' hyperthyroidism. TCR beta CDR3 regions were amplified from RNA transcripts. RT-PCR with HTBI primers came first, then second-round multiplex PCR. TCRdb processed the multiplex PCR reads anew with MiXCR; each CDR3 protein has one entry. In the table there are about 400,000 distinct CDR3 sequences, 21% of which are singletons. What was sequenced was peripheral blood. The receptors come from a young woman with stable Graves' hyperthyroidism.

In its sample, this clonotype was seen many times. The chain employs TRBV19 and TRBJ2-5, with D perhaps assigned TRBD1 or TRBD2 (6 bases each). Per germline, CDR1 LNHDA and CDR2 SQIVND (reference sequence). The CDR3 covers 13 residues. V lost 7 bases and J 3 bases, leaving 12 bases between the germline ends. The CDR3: CASNSGGEETQYF. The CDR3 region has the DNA TGTGCCAGTAATTCCGGGGGCGAAGAGACCCAGTACTTC. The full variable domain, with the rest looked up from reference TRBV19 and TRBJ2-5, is DGGITQSPKYLFRKEGQNVTLSCEQNLNHDAMYWYRQDPGQGLRLIYYSQIVNDFQKGDIAEGYSVSREKKESFPLTVTSAQKNPTAFYLCASNSGGEETQYFGPGTRLLVL.

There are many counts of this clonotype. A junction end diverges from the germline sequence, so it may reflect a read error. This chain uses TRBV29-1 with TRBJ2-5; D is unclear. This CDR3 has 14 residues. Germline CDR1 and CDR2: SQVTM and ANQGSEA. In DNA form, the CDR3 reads TGCACCGTTCTCGACCCGACTTTCCAAGAGACCCAGTACTTC. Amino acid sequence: CTVLDPTFQETQYF. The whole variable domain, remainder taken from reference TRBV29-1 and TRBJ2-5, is SAVISQKPSRDICQRGTSLTIQCQVDSQVTMMFWYRQQPGQSLTLIATANQGSEATYESGFVIDKFPISRPNLTFSTLTVSNMSPEDSSIYLCTVLDPTFQETQYFGPGTRLLVL.

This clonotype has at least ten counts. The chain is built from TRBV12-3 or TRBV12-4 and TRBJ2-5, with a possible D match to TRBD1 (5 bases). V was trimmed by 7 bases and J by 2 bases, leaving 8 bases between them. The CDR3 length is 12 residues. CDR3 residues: CASTRQQETQYF. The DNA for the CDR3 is TGTGCCAGCACTCGACAGCAAGAGACCCAGTACTTC.

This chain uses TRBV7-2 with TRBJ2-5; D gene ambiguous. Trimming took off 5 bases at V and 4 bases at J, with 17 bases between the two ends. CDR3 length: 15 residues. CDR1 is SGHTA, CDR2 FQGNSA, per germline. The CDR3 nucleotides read TGTGCCAGCAGCCCCACGCTGCTACCACCAGAGACCCAGTACTTC. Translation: CASSPTLLPPETQYF.

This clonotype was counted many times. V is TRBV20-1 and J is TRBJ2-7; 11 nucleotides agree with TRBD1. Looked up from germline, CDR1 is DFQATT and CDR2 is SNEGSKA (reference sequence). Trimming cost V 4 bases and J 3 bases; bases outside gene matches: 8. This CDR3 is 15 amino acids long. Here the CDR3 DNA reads TGCAGTGCTACTGACCGGGACAGGGGGGTCTACGAGCAGTACTTC. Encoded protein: CSATDRDRGVYEQYF.

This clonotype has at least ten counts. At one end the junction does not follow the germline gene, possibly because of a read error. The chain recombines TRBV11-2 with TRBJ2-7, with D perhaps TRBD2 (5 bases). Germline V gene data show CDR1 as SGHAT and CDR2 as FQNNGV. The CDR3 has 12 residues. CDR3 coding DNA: TGTGCCAGCAGACGTAGCGCCTACGAGCGGTACTTC. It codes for CASRRSAYERYF. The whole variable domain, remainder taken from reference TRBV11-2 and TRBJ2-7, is EAGVAQSPRYKIIEKRQSVAFWCNPISGHATLYWYQQILGQGPKLLIQFQNNGVVDDSQLPKDRFSAERLKGVDSTLKIQPAKLEDSAVYLCASRRSAYERYFGPGTRLTVT.

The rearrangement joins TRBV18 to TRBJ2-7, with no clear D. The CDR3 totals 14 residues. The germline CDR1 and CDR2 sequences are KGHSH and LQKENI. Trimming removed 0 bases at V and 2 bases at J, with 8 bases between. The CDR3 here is CASSPPEGTYEQYF. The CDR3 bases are TGTGCCAGCTCACCACCGGAAGGAACCTACGAGCAGTACTTC.

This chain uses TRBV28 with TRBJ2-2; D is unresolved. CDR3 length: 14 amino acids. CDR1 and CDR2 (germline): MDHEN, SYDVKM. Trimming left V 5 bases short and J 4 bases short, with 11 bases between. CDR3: CASSPNWPTGELFF. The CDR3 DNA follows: TGTGCCAGCAGTCCTAACTGGCCCACCGGGGAGCTGTTTTTT.

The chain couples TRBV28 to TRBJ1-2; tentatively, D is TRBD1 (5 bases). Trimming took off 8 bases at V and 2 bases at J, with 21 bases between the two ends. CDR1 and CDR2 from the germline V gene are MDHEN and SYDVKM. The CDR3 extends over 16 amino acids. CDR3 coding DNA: TGTGCCAGCTTCGGGGGAACTCGGACCGAAAACTATGGCTACACCTTC. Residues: CASFGGTRTENYGYTF.

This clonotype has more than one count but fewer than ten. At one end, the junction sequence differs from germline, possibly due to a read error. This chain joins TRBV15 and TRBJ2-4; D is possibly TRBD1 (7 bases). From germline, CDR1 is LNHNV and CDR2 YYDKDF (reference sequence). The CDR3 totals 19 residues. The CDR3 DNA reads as TGTGCCACCAGCAGAGATCGCGGGACAGTTGAAATAGCCAAAAACATTAAGTACTTC. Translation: CATSRDRGTVEIAKNIKYF.

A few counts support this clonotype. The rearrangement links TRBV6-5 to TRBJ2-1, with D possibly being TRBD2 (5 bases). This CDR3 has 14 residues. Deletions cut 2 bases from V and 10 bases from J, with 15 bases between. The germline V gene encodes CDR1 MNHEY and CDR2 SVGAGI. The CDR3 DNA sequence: TGTGCCAGCAGTTACAGGGAGCGATTAAACGAGCAGTTCTTC. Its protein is CASSYRERLNEQFF.

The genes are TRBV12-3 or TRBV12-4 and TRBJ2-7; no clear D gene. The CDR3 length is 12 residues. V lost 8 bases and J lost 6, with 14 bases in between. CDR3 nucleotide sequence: TGTGCCAGCCGCCTTTGGTCGGCCGAGCAGTACTTC. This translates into CASRLWSAEQYF.

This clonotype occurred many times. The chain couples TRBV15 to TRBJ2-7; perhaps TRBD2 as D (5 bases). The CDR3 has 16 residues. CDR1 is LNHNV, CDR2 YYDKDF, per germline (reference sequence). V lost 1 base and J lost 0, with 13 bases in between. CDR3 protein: CATSRGERKFSYEQYF. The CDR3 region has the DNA TGTGCCACCAGCAGAGGAGAGCGGAAATTCTCCTACGAGCAGTACTTC.

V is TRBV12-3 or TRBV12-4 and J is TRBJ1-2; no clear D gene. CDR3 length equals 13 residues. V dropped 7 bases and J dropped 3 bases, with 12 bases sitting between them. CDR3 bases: TGTGCCAGCAAGGACCGAAGCCACTATGGCTACACCTTC. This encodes CASKDRSHYGYTF.

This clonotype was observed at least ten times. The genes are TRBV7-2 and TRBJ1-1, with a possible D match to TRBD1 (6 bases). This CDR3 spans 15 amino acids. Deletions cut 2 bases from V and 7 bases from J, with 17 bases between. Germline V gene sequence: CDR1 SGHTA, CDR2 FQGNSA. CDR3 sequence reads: CASSLWGTGPYEAFF. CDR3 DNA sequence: TGTGCCAGCAGCTTATGGGGTACAGGGCCTTATGAAGCTTTCTTT. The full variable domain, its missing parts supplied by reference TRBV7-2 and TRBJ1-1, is GAGVSQSPSNKVTEKGKDVELRCDPISGHTALYWYRQSLGQGLEFLIYFQGNSAPDKSGLPSDRFSAERTGGSVSTLTIQRTQQEDSAVYLCASSLWGTGPYEAFFGQGTRLTVV.

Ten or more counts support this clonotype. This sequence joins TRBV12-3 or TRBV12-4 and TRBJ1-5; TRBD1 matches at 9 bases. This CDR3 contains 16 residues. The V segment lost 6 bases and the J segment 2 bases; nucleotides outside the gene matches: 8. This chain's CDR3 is CASRPDRGNGNQPQHF. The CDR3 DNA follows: TGTGCCAGCAGACCCGACAGGGGGAACGGCAATCAGCCCCAGCATTTT.

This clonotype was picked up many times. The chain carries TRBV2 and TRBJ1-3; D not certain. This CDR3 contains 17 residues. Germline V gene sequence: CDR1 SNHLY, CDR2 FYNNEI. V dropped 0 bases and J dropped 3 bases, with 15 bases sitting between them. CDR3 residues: CASSEAWTYRGGNTIYF. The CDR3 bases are TGTGCCAGCAGTGAAGCTTGGACTTATCGTGGTGGAAACACCATATATTTT.

The CDR3 loop is CSVIEQFNTGELFF. Written as DNA, the CDR3 is TGCAGCGTGATTGAACAGTTCAACACCGGGGAGCTGTTTTTT. This sequence joins TRBV29-1 and TRBJ2-2; D gene ambiguous. CDR3 length equals 14 residues. The V end was cut by 6 bases, the J end by 2 bases, with 13 bases between. CDR1 and CDR2 from the germline V gene are SQVTM and ANQGSEA.

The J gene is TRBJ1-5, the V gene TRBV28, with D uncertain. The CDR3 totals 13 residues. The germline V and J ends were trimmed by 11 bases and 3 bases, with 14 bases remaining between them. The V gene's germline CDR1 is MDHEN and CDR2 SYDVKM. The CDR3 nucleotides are TGTGCCGCGACACAGCCCTCCAATCAGCCCCAGCATTTT. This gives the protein CAATQPSNQPQHF.

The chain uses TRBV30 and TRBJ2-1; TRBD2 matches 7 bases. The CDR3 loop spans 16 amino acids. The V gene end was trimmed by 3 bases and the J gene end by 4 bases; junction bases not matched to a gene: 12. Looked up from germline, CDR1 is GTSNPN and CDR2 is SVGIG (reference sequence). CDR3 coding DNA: TGTGCCTGGAGAAGTCGGGGAGGGGCGCGGTACAATGAGCAGTTCTTC. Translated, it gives CAWRSRGGARYNEQFF.

The CDR3 sequence is CASRPPLQGSGGYTF. The CDR3 nucleotides are TGTGCCAGCAGGCCCCCCCTACAGGGTAGTGGTGGCTACACCTTC. The chain couples TRBV28 to TRBJ1-2; weak D call: TRBD1 (6 bases). The germline gives CDR1 MDHEN, CDR2 SYDVKM. CDR3 length: 15 residues. Trimming cost V 6 bases and J 7 bases, with 21 bases left between them.

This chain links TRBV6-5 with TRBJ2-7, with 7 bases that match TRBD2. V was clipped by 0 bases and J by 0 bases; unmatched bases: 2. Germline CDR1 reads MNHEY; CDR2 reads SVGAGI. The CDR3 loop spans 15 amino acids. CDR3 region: CASSYSGTTSYEQYF. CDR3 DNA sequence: TGTGCCAGCAGTTACTCCGGGACTACCTCCTACGAGCAGTACTTC.

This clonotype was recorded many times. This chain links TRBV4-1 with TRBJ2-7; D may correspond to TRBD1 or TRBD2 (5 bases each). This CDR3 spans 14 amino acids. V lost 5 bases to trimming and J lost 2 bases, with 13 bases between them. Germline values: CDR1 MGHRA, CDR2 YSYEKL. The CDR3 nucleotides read TGCGCCAGCAGCTACCGGGACGGACCCTACGAGCAGTACTTC. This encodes CASSYRDGPYEQYF.